This T cell receptor (beta chain) was obtained from a study of T cells after posttransplantation cyclophosphamide. V was clipped by 1 base and J by 10 bases, with 10 bases between them. Germline-derived CDR1 and CDR2 are SGHTA and FQGNSA. The CDR3 is 12 residues long. TCRdb keeps only in-frame clones here, not all; method: immunoSEQ multiplex PCR. This table has 15,000 to 20,000 clones, 80% to 90% appearing once. Methotrexate plus calcineurin inhibitor accompanied controls' myeloablative marrow transplants; sampling was 1 year later. The chain has TRBV7-2 and TRBJ1-1; no clear D gene. Material: PBMCs, obtained after an allogeneic stem cell transplant with a calcineurin inhibitor and methotrexate. This clonotype originated in a male patient aged 45-60 years who received an allogeneic stem cell transplant from an unrelated donor, was CMV-positive, and had chronic GVHD only. Some T cells may be transferred from the graft donor. The CDR3 DNA is TGTGCCAGCAGCTTAGGGGAGACCGGAGCTTTCTTT. Amino acid sequence: CASSLGETGAFF.